Following are 12 T cell receptor beta chains from one sample sequenced in a study of cytomegalovirus exposure and HLA in healthy donors. The PCR ran on 60 Vbeta and 13 Jbeta primers. Assay: immunoSEQ multiplex PCR; the TCRdb copy retains only in-frame clones and omits some. Of 65,000 or so clones listed, roughly 60% are singletons. Sequencing used PBMCs. These receptor sequences come from a young man in good health and CMV-seronegative.

The rearrangement uses TRBV6-6 and TRBJ1-1; the D gene is possibly TRBD1 (5 bases). The CDR3 contains 16 residues. Trimming removed 1 base from V and 0 bases from J, with 12 bases in between. CDR1 is MNHNY, CDR2 SVGAGI, per germline (reference sequence). CDR3: CASSYYGTEMNTEAFF. The CDR3 region has the DNA TGTGCCAGCAGTTACTACGGGACTGAAATGAACACTGAAGCTTTCTTT.

The chain links TRBV29-1 to TRBJ1-2; D not certain. V lost 7 bases, J lost 4 bases, and 16 bases lay in between. CDR1 is SQVTM and CDR2 is ANQGSEA in the germline V gene. The CDR3 totals 13 residues. The CDR3 protein is CSALSELGYGYTF. CDR3 DNA: TGCAGCGCCCTGTCCGAGCTCGGCTATGGCTACACCTTC.

CDR3 sequence reads: CASSPAGSETQYF. CDR3 DNA sequence: TGTGCCAGCTCACCAGCGGGTTCGGAGACCCAGTACTTC. V usage is TRBV18 and J usage is TRBJ2-5; the D gene is possibly TRBD2 (5 bases). The germline CDR1 and CDR2 sequences are KGHSH and LQKENI. This CDR3 has 13 amino acids. V lost 2 bases to trimming and J lost 5 bases, with 9 bases between them.

A few counts support this clone. The chain uses TRBV7-8 and TRBJ1-1, with D possibly matching TRBD1 (6 bases). V shed 5 bases and J shed 7 bases, with 17 bases lying between them. CDR3 size: 14 residues. Looked up from germline, CDR1 is SGHVS and CDR2 is FQNEAQ. CDR3 residues: CASSPSPTGREAFF. Written as DNA, the CDR3 is TGTGCCAGCAGCCCCTCCCCGACAGGTCGTGAAGCTTTCTTT.

J is TRBJ2-5 and V is TRBV7-2, with D perhaps matching TRBD1 (6 bases). V was shortened by 2 bases and J by 4 bases, with 11 bases between the two germline ends. The CDR3 extends over 14 amino acids. CDR1 and CDR2 from the germline V gene are SGHTA and FQGNSA. The DNA for the CDR3 is TGTGCCAGCAGCTTACAGGGGCTACCAGAGACCCAGTACTTC. It specifies CASSLQGLPETQYF.

This chain links TRBV7-2 with TRBJ2-1, with a weak D call TRBD1 (5 bases). There are 13 residues in the CDR3. CDR1 is SGHTA, CDR2 FQGNSA, per germline. V was trimmed by 5 bases and J by 6 bases, leaving 11 bases between them. The CDR3 DNA follows: TGTGCCAGCAGCACGCAGGGTACCAATGAGCAGTTCTTC. Its protein product is CASSTQGTNEQFF.

The chain employs TRBV13 and TRBJ2-7, with D maybe TRBD2 (5 bases). The V end was cut by 5 bases, the J end by 7 bases, with 9 bases between. The germline gives CDR1 PRHDT, CDR2 FYEKMQ (reference sequence). The CDR3 consists of 11 residues. The CDR3 nucleotides read TGTGCCAGCAGCGCCTCGGGGGAGCAGTACTTC. As protein: CASSASGEQYF.

This clone was seen just once. The chain carries TRBV29-1 and TRBJ1-2, with TRBD1 as a possible D gene (5 bases). V lost 8 bases to trimming and J lost 0 bases, with 10 bases between them. CDR1 SQVTM and CDR2 ANQGSEA come from the germline V gene. This CDR3 has 12 residues. The CDR3 DNA reads TGCAGCACTGGGGGGGCTAACTATGGCTACACCTTC. Amino acids: CSTGGANYGYTF. Full variable domain (missing parts from reference TRBV29-1 and TRBJ1-2): SAVISQKPSRDICQRGTSLTIQCQVDSQVTMMFWYRQQPGQSLTLIATANQGSEATYESGFVIDKFPISRPNLTFSTLTVSNMSPEDSSIYLCSTGGANYGYTFGSGTRLTVV.

This clone showed up just a few times. The chain joins TRBV6-5 to TRBJ1-2, with D hard to call. This CDR3 has 14 residues. The germline V gene has CDR1 MNHEY and CDR2 SVGAGI. Trimming cost V 5 bases and J 4 bases, with 14 bases left between them. CDR3 coding DNA: TGTGCCAGCAGTCCGAACAGCTTTTTCTATGGCTACACCTTC. Encoded protein: CASSPNSFFYGYTF.

The genes are TRBV30 and TRBJ2-6, with D tentatively TRBD2 (5 bases). CDR3 size: 16 residues. Deletions cut 1 base from V and 1 base from J, with 11 bases between. The germline gives CDR1 GTSNPN, CDR2 SVGIG (reference sequence). The CDR3 DNA sequence: TGTGCCTGGAGTGGGCTAGCTCTATCTGGGGCCAACGTCCTGACTTTC. Amino acids: CAWSGLALSGANVLTF.

Only a few counts were recorded for this clone. The rearrangement links TRBV27 to TRBJ1-5, with 7 bases fitting TRBD1. Per germline, CDR1 MNHEY and CDR2 SMNVEV (reference sequence). V shed 5 bases and J 4 bases; nucleotides not matched to a gene: 5. The CDR3 has 14 residues. The CDR3 loop is CASSNRDRNQPQHF. In DNA form, the CDR3 reads TGTGCCAGCAGTAACCGGGACAGAAATCAGCCCCAGCATTTT.

The V call is TRBV11-2, the J call TRBJ2-7; the match to TRBD1 covers 7 bases. The V gene end was trimmed by 6 bases and the J gene end by 3 bases; junction bases not matched to a gene: 11. This CDR3 has 15 amino acids. Germline V gives CDR1 SGHAT, CDR2 FQNNGV. CDR3: CASSPRQGSLYEQYF. The CDR3 coding sequence is TGTGCCAGCAGTCCGAGACAGGGTTCTCTCTACGAGCAGTACTTC.